This section outlines one TCR beta chain sequence together with its context. The table came from immunoSEQ multiplex PCR; TCRdb's copy has only in-frame clones and leaves some out. The sample contains 14,000 to 15,000 clones, about 80% of which appear only once. The data stem from a study of OX40 agonist ivuxolimab in advanced cancers. Study-wide background: As their treatment, patients were administered ivuxolimab, an agonistic anti-OX40 (CD134) antibody. The dose-escalation cohort had hepatocellular carcinoma, melanoma, renal cell or head and neck cancer.

Blood samples were obtained at baseline, cycle 4 day 1, and cycle 7 day 1. This clonotype was sampled from an adult with an advanced solid tumor such as melanoma, head and neck, liver or kidney cancer. The source was CD4+ or CD8+ T cells sorted from blood, collected in a trial of the OX40 agonist ivuxolimab.

The CDR3 sequence is CASSYWQGENTEAFF. DNA for the CDR3: TGTGCCAGCAGTTATTGGCAGGGGGAGAACACTGAAGCTTTCTTT. The V and J genes are TRBV6-5 and TRBJ1-1; 7 bases align to TRBD1. V shed 3 bases and J 1 base; nucleotides not matched to a gene: 5. Germline V gene data show CDR1 as MNHEY and CDR2 as SVGAGI. This CDR3 region has 15 residues.